The 25 T cell receptor beta chains presented below share a single source sample, sequenced in a study of CD8 T cells in Susac syndrome (dated 2019 in TCRdb). Libraries were built with the immunoSEQ multiplex PCR assay. RNA was extracted with the RNeasy kit and roughly 0.5 to 1 ug was reverse transcribed using random hexamers. TCRdb took the public reads, trimmed them with fastp at Q25, ran MiXCR for clone calling and kept in-frame beta chains. Identical CDR3 protein sequences are pooled into one entry, listed with their most common genes and DNA. This sample holds around 170,000 distinct CDR3 sequences; approximately 95% were observed only once. About 0.15% of the sample rests with the top ten. Specimen: CD8+ T cells from PBMCs. The receptors stem from a human donor with multiple sclerosis.

The rearrangement uses TRBV30 and TRBJ1-2; TRBD1 matches at 7 bases. CDR1 and CDR2 from the germline V gene are GTSNPN and SVGIG (reference sequence). V lost 3 bases, J lost 8 bases, and 12 bases stayed unmatched. CDR3 length: 14 residues. As DNA, the CDR3 is TGTGCCTGGAGCCATACAGGGGCGGTTGGGGGCTACACCTTC. This sequence encodes CAWSHTGAVGGYTF.

The genes are TRBV28 and TRBJ2-5; D is possibly TRBD1 (5 bases). This CDR3 has 18 residues. Trimming left V 3 bases short and J 1 base short, with 21 bases between. Germline loops: CDR1 MDHEN, CDR2 SYDVKM. The CDR3 spells CASSFELLSAGPQETQYF. The CDR3 nucleotides are TGTGCCAGCAGTTTTGAGCTCCTTTCGGCAGGGCCCCAAGAGACCCAGTACTTC.

This rearrangement joins TRBV29-1 to TRBJ2-1, with D perhaps matching TRBD1 or TRBD2 (5 bases each). V was shortened by 3 bases and J by 7 bases, with 19 bases between the two germline ends. CDR1 and CDR2 from the germline V gene are SQVTM and ANQGSEA. The CDR3 spans 15 residues. CDR3 coding DNA: TGCAGCGTTGAGGGGCTTGGGACCCGGGCTAATGAGCAGTTCTTC. Its protein is CSVEGLGTRANEQFF.

The chain joins TRBV29-1 to TRBJ2-1; D gene uncertain. The CDR3 has 15 residues. Trimming took off 4 bases at V and 0 bases at J, with 13 bases between the two ends. The germline V gene has CDR1 SQVTM and CDR2 ANQGSEA. The CDR3 DNA follows: TGCAGCGTTGTGTACTTTGGCGGCTCCTACAATGAGCAGTTCTTC. Protein product: CSVVYFGGSYNEQFF.

The genes are TRBV27 and TRBJ2-1, with 12 nucleotides matching TRBD2. The CDR3 is 18 residues long. Losses at the gene ends were 6 bases for V and 5 bases for J; bases not matched to a gene: 14. CDR1 and CDR2 (germline): MNHEY, SMNVEV (reference sequence). The CDR3 loop is CASRQWGTRTSGNNEQFF. CDR3 bases: TGTGCCAGCAGGCAGTGGGGCACAAGGACTAGCGGGAACAATGAGCAGTTCTTC.

The CDR3 DNA reads TGTGCCAGCTCGTCGGGACAGGGGGCCTACTACGAGCAGTACTTC. Encoded protein: CASSSGQGAYYEQYF. V gene TRBV18 combines with J gene TRBJ2-7; 12 bases agree with TRBD1. With 6 bases clipped from V and 3 bases from J, the junction kept 6 bases outside the gene matches. This CDR3 has 15 residues. Germline CDR1 KGHSH, CDR2 LQKENI.

The chain couples TRBV30 to TRBJ2-7; D gene uncertain. The CDR3 is 11 residues long. Germline V CDR1 and CDR2: GTSNPN, SVGIG (reference sequence). Trimming took off 2 bases at V and 4 bases at J, with 6 bases between the two ends. The CDR3 region has the DNA TGTGCCTGGAGTTTCGGGTACGAGCAGTACTTC. It specifies CAWSFGYEQYF. The full variable domain, with the rest looked up from reference TRBV30 and TRBJ2-7, is SQTIHQWPATLVQPVGSPLSLECTVEGTSNPNLYWYRQAAGRGLQLLFYSVGIGQISSEVPQNLSASRPQDRQFILSSKKLLLSDSGFYLCAWSFGYEQYFGPGTRLTVT.

The V call is TRBV12-3 or TRBV12-4, the J call TRBJ2-5, with TRBD2 matching 9 bases. The CDR3 spans 14 residues. V lost 7 bases and J lost 3; bases outside the gene matches: 6. The CDR3 nucleotides read TGTGCCAGCACCTATAGCGGGAGTGAAGAGACCCAGTACTTC. This gives the protein CASTYSGSEETQYF.

The chain joins TRBV7-9 to TRBJ1-1; unclear D gene. The germline gives CDR1 SEHNR, CDR2 FQNEAQ (reference sequence). V lost 4 bases and J 4 bases, leaving 7 bases between the germline ends. CDR3 length: 12 residues. The CDR3 region has the DNA TGTGCCAGCAGCTCGACGAGCACTGAAGCTTTCTTT. It encodes CASSSTSTEAFF. The full variable domain, with the rest looked up from reference TRBV7-9 and TRBJ1-1, is DTGVSQNPRHKITKRGQNVTFRCDPISEHNRLYWYRQTLGQGPEFLTYFQNEAQLEKSRLLSDRFSAERPKGSFSTLEIQRTEQGDSAMYLCASSSTSTEAFFGQGTRLTVV.

V and J are TRBV27 and TRBJ2-1; possibly TRBD1 for D (6 bases). V was clipped by 8 bases and J by 7 bases, with 12 bases between them. From germline, CDR1 is MNHEY and CDR2 SMNVEV (reference sequence). This CDR3 contains 12 residues. For the CDR3, the DNA is TGTGCCAGCTGGGGGCAGGGAAATGAGCAGTTCTTC. Its protein is CASWGQGNEQFF.

The chain recombines TRBV29-1 with TRBJ2-1; 7 bases are shared with TRBD2. The germline CDR1 and CDR2 sequences are SQVTM and ANQGSEA. V gave up 3 bases and J gave up 5 bases; unmatched junction bases: 10. The CDR3 has 15 residues. CDR3 in amino acids: CSVDERGRENNEQFF. CDR3 DNA sequence: TGCAGCGTTGACGAACGTGGGCGGGAGAACAATGAGCAGTTCTTC.

The gene calls are TRBV29-1 and TRBJ2-7; 9 bases fit TRBD2. Trimming removed 4 bases from V and 4 bases from J; junction bases left unmatched: 8. Germline-derived CDR1 and CDR2 are SQVTM and ANQGSEA. This CDR3 is 14 amino acids long. CDR3 in amino acids: CSVVNSGSPYEQYF. The CDR3 DNA reads TGCAGCGTTGTGAATAGCGGGAGTCCTTACGAGCAGTACTTC.

This chain connects TRBV7-3 to TRBJ2-3; D is perhaps TRBD2 (6 bases). CDR1 is SGHTA and CDR2 is FQGTGA in the germline V gene. The CDR3 consists of 15 residues. Deletions cut 0 bases from V and 4 bases from J, with 11 bases between. CDR3 nucleotides: TGTGCCAGCAGCTTAACGATTGGAGGGGCAGATACGCAGTATTTT. Encoded protein: CASSLTIGGADTQYF.

V and J are TRBV29-1 and TRBJ2-1, with 8 nucleotides matching TRBD2. Germline assignment: CDR1 SQVTM and CDR2 ANQGSEA. There are 15 residues in the CDR3. Trimming took 3 bases from V and 3 from J; bases not matched to a gene: 7. CDR3: CSVDPGLAGYNEQFF. DNA of the CDR3: TGCAGCGTTGACCCCGGACTAGCAGGCTACAATGAGCAGTTCTTC.

The chain uses TRBV9 and TRBJ2-3, with D tentatively TRBD2 (5 bases). This CDR3 contains 13 residues. Looked up from germline, CDR1 is SGDLS and CDR2 is YYNGEE. V dropped 0 bases and J dropped 4 bases, with 6 bases sitting between them. The chain's CDR3 is CASSVVEADTQYF. For the CDR3, the DNA is TGTGCCAGCAGCGTAGTGGAGGCAGATACGCAGTATTTT.

This chain connects TRBV7-9 to TRBJ2-7, with D possibly being TRBD2 (5 bases). CDR1 is SEHNR, CDR2 FQNEAQ, per germline (reference sequence). V lost 5 bases and J lost 0, with 8 bases in between. This CDR3 contains 13 residues. The CDR3 DNA is TGTGCCAGCAGCGGGCGGGCCTCCTACGAGCAGTACTTC. As protein: CASSGRASYEQYF.

V is TRBV5-1 and J is TRBJ2-7; 7 bases are shared with TRBD1. CDR1 and CDR2 from the germline V gene are SGHRS and YFSETQ. This CDR3 has 17 residues. The trim removed 3 bases at V and 2 bases at J, leaving 14 bases unmatched. The CDR3 region has the DNA TGCGCCAGCAGCTCGAACACCGACGGGACAGTAGCCTACGAGCAGTACTTC. Translating it yields CASSSNTDGTVAYEQYF. Variable domain in full (rest from reference TRBV5-1 and TRBJ2-7): KAGVTQTPRYLIKTRGQQVTLSCSPISGHRSVSWYQQTPGQGLQFLFEYFSETQRNKGNFPGRFSGRQFSNSRSEMNVSTLELGDSALYLCASSSNTDGTVAYEQYFGPGTRLTVT.

This sequence joins TRBV5-1 and TRBJ2-6; D may correspond to TRBD1 or TRBD2 (5 bases each). CDR1 is SGHRS and CDR2 is YFSETQ in the germline V gene. The V end lost 3 bases, the J end lost 0 bases, and 10 bases lay between the germline ends. The CDR3 is made up of 16 amino acids. In DNA, the CDR3 is TGCGCCAGCAGCTGGGGACCGTCCTCTGGGGCCAACGTCCTGACTTTC. It codes for CASSWGPSSGANVLTF.

This clonotype was seen only a few times. V usage is TRBV7-8 and J usage is TRBJ2-1; D is unclear. Trimming took 3 bases from V and 6 from J, leaving 6 bases between them. Germline CDR1 and CDR2: SGHVS and FQNEAQ. The CDR3 has 12 residues. In nucleotides, the CDR3 is TGTGCCAGCAGCTTTCCCCCCAATGAGCAGTTCTTC. Translated: CASSFPPNEQFF.

V and J are TRBV9 and TRBJ1-4; 9 nucleotides line up with TRBD1. CDR3 length equals 15 residues. The V gene end was trimmed by 3 bases and the J gene end by 3 bases; junction bases not matched to a gene: 3. CDR1 SGDLS and CDR2 YYNGEE come from the germline V gene. This CDR3 is CASSATGGSNEKLFF. The CDR3 nucleotides are TGTGCCAGCAGCGCCACAGGGGGCTCTAATGAAAAACTGTTTTTT.

The genes are TRBV9 and TRBJ2-2, with TRBD2 identical over 13 bases. The germline V gene encodes CDR1 SGDLS and CDR2 YYNGEE. CDR3 size: 15 residues. The V and J ends lost 3 bases and 8 bases, in that order; junction bases with no gene match: 4. The CDR3 reads CASSGTSGSSGELFF. In nucleotides, the CDR3 is TGTGCCAGCAGCGGGACTAGCGGGAGTAGTGGGGAGCTGTTTTTT. The whole variable domain, filled in from reference TRBV9 and TRBJ2-2, reads DSGVTQTPKHLITATGQRVTLRCSPRSGDLSVYWYQQSLDQGLQFLIQYYNGEERAKGNILERFSAQQFPDLHSELNLSSLELGDSALYFCASSGTSGSSGELFFGEGSRLTVL.

The V and J genes are TRBV3-1 and TRBJ2-7; the match to TRBD1 covers 10 bases. CDR3 length: 15 residues. Germline V gene data show CDR1 as LGHDT and CDR2 as YNNKEL (reference sequence). V was clipped by 4 bases and J by 9 bases; unmatched bases: 12. DNA for the CDR3: TGTGCCAGCAGCCCTGGTCTGACAGGGGGCAGGGGGCAGTACTTC. Amino acid sequence: CASSPGLTGGRGQYF.

V usage is TRBV7-3 and J usage is TRBJ2-1, with 10 nucleotides matching TRBD2. The length of the CDR3 is 16 residues. V lost 1 base to trimming and J lost 7 bases; unmatched junction nucleotides: 7. Germline CDR1 is SGHTA and CDR2 is FQGTGA. The CDR3 is CASSLIPSGSGNEQFF. The CDR3 nucleotides are TGTGCCAGCAGCTTAATTCCTAGCGGGAGTGGAAATGAGCAGTTCTTC.

The chain couples TRBV29-1 to TRBJ1-3; 8 bases line up with TRBD1. The germline V gene encodes CDR1 SQVTM and CDR2 ANQGSEA. This CDR3 is 14 amino acids long. Germline trimming cut 4 bases from V and 0 bases from J; bases unmatched to any gene: 2. In DNA form, the CDR3 reads TGCAGCGTTGGGACAGGGCTCTCTGGAAACACCATATATTTT. It yields the protein CSVGTGLSGNTIYF.

V usage is TRBV9 and J usage is TRBJ2-1, with TRBD2 matching over 8 bases. CDR3 length equals 15 residues. The V segment lost 0 bases and the J segment 10 bases; nucleotides outside the gene matches: 9. Per germline, CDR1 SGDLS and CDR2 YYNGEE. For the CDR3, the DNA is TGTGCCAGCAGCGTAGGATCCGGGGGGGCCTGGGAGCAGTTCTTC. Its protein is CASSVGSGGAWEQFF.